This entry concerns a single TCR beta chain. Its specific antigen is unknown. No much larger clonotype is one base removed from it; base qualities were not supplied. This sample stems from a study of blood T cell repertoires in COVID-19 (dated by TCRdb to the early 2020s). For context, the study as a whole: Collaborator samples came from the United States, Italy and Spain and covered acute and convalescent phases of COVID-19. The repertoires were released in a freely available public database intended as a resource for research on the immune response to SARS-CoV-2. Nearly every sample came with metadata listing a de-identified subject ID, COVID-19 status, age in years and sex. The samples were drawn from two sources: the first 160 participants of the ongoing ImmuneRACE study, and over 1,000 subjects contributed by 6 global collaborators. Where available, HLA class I and class II types were obtained from metadata supplied by the sample provider rather than from assay-based typing. The prospective study material was composed of cDNA or gDNA derived from T cells, B-cell-depleted T cells, or PBMCs. The dataset comprised deeply sampled blood TCRbeta repertoires from subjects exposed to, actively infected with, or recovered from COVID-19.

The immunoSEQ Assay, a bias-controlled multiplex PCR, was used to amplify TCRbeta CDR3 regions from genomic DNA. The paper's data handling went like this. Within the assay, amplification of reference gene primers was used to estimate how many nucleated cells each sample contained. To quantify the absolute abundance of each unique TCRbeta CDR3 rearrangement, sequence reads were collapsed and filtered. For each sample, productive Simpson clonality was calculated by taking the square root of Simpson's diversity index across productive rearrangements. In TCRdb, the immuneACCESS table is reduced to in-frame sequences with V and J assigned. These tables do not hold every clone; where another copy was compared, an unresolved V gene accounts for under half, and the others remain unexplained. That table is the source of V, J and clone size, and D and trimming were worked out from the DNA. The sample table contains 200,000 to 250,000 clones; only one count was recorded for approximately 90% of them. The ten largest clones add up to around 4.8% of the sample.

Whole blood was collected in K2EDTA tubes by collaborating institutions according to the institutions' own protocols. For TCRbeta analysis, collaborator samples were shipped as frozen whole blood, as isolated PBMCs, or as DNA extracted from either sample type. What the study reported, not specific to this receptor: How much clinical and demographic metadata was included differed by source and by participant, and the metadata was provided uncurated.

The CDR3 covers 15 residues, taking in both the cysteine and the phenylalanine. The sequence is cut down to CDR3 DNA, 45 bases in frame from base 1. A distance of 12 bases separates the germline ends of V and J, which lose 2 bases and 7 bases respectively. CDR1 and CDR2, looked up from the germline V gene, are SNHLY and FYNNEI. Material for sequencing was peripheral blood. The clonotype originates from a woman aged 40 to 50 with acute or convalescent COVID-19. The chain joins TRBV2 to TRBJ1-6, with TRBD1 perhaps the D gene, on 5 matching bases. Here the CDR3 is given as CASSEKTGPNSPLHF. The nucleotide sequence is given as TGTGCCAGCAGTGAAAAAACAGGTCCCAATTCACCCCTCCACTTT. Extended through the reference TRBV2 and TRBJ1-6 proteins, this CDR3 yields the full variable domain: EPEVTQTPSHQVTQMGQEVILRCVPISNHLYFYWYRQILGQKVEFLVSFYNNEISEKSEIFDDQFSVERPDGSNFTLKIRSTKLEDSAMYFCASSEKTGPNSPLHFGNGTRLTVT.